Listed here are 10 T cell receptor beta chains from one sample, sequenced in a study of metastatic and nonmetastatic thyroid tumors. Thyroid surgery took place with no prior treatment in any patient. TCRdb recomputed clones from the PCR reads via MiXCR. The table includes about 48,000 clones, roughly a fifth detected once. Sequences were obtained from blood. These receptors all come from a male donor with papillary thyroid cancer or a benign thyroid nodule (not recorded which). Some clones in this sample may be carry-over from other donors' samples.

The chain has TRBV6-1 and TRBJ1-1; possibly TRBD1 for D (5 bases). The germline gives CDR1 MNHNS, CDR2 SASEGT. Trimming shortened V by 7 bases and J by 5 bases, and 14 bases separated the two germline ends. The CDR3 runs to 13 residues. The DNA for the CDR3 is TGTGCCAGCAATCACCTTGGGGGAACTGAAGCTTTCTTT. Encoded protein: CASNHLGGTEAFF.

This clone showed up just a few times. The V gene is TRBV3-1, the J gene TRBJ2-1; 9 bases map to TRBD2. The CDR3 is 17 amino acids. Looked up from germline, CDR1 is LGHDT and CDR2 is YNNKEL (reference sequence). The V and J ends lost 1 base and 8 bases, in that order; junction bases with no gene match: 12. CDR3 in amino acids: CASSQVLAGKNMYEQFF. The CDR3 nucleotides are TGTGCCAGCAGCCAAGTTCTAGCGGGAAAAAATATGTATGAGCAGTTCTTC.

This clone was found many times. The rearrangement joins TRBV2 to TRBJ2-5; D call uncertain. V lost 7 bases to trimming and J lost 5 bases, with 11 bases between them. Germline CDR1 is SNHLY and CDR2 is FYNNEI. There are 12 residues in the CDR3. The DNA of the CDR3 is TGTGCCAGCACGGGCGAGACGGAGACCCAGTACTTC. Amino acids: CASTGETETQYF.

Concerning this clone: One end of the junction does not line up with germline, which may come from a read error. V and J are TRBV6-5 and TRBJ1-1, with 7 bases matching TRBD1. Germline CDR1 reads MNHEY; CDR2 reads SVGAGI. This CDR3 has 15 amino acids. CDR3 amino acids: CASSSKPRGDTEAFF. The CDR3 region has the DNA TGTGCCAGCAGTTCTAAGCCCAGGGGGGACACCGAAGCTTTCTTT.

This clone was observed a few times. In DNA, the CDR3 is TGTGCCAGCAGTTACCTCGCCCCGTGGGCCGGGGAGCTGTTTTTT. Its protein is CASSYLAPWAGELFF. The V gene is TRBV6-5, the J gene TRBJ2-2; unclear D gene. V lost 2 bases to trimming and J lost 6 bases, with 13 bases between them. CDR1 is MNHEY and CDR2 is SVGAGI in the germline V gene. The CDR3 is 15 residues long.

By frequency in the sample, this clone is medium-sized. The V gene is TRBV6-2 or TRBV6-3, the J gene TRBJ1-6; D gene unclear. Trimming shortened V by 0 bases and J by 10 bases, and 13 bases separated the two germline ends. The length of the CDR3 is 15 residues. Germline-derived CDR1 and CDR2 are MNHEY and SVGEGT. CDR3: CASSYSGRRRSPLHF. The CDR3 nucleotides read TGTGCCAGCAGTTACTCGGGAAGGCGTCGCTCACCCCTCCACTTT.

This clone has ten or more counts. The CDR3 sequence: CASSIASGQNNQPQHF. CDR3 coding DNA: TGTGCCAGTAGTATAGCTTCGGGACAGAACAATCAGCCCCAGCATTTT. The chain recombines TRBV19 with TRBJ1-5; 7 nucleotides line up with TRBD1. Germline V gene sequence: CDR1 LNHDA, CDR2 SQIVND (reference sequence). Trimming removed 1 base from V and 3 bases from J; junction bases left unmatched: 6. The CDR3 extends over 16 amino acids.

Concerning this clone: The sample contains more than one DNA sequence encoding this CDR3. V usage is TRBV20-1 and J usage is TRBJ2-7; tentatively, D is TRBD2 (6 bases). Looked up from germline, CDR1 is DFQATT and CDR2 is SNEGSKA (reference sequence). This CDR3 comprises 15 residues. With 3 bases removed from V and 6 bases from J, the gap between germline ends came to 21 bases. Here the CDR3 reads CSASRAGGNRGEQYF. The CDR3 DNA sequence: TGCAGTGCTAGTAGGGCTGGGGGGAATCGGGGCGAGCAGTACTTC.

The sample holds one count of this clone. V gene TRBV4-2 combines with J gene TRBJ2-7; 14 positions match TRBD2. Germline V gene lookup returns CDR1 LGHNA and CDR2 YNFKEQ. CDR3 length: 20 residues. The J segment lost 1 base and the V segment lost 4 bases, leaving 15 bases of the junction unmatched. The CDR3 loop is CASSPLGLAGAYTQSYEQYF. For the CDR3, the DNA is TGTGCCAGCAGCCCATTGGGACTAGCGGGAGCATACACGCAGTCCTACGAGCAGTACTTC.

This clone is labeled as medium-sized. The gene calls are TRBV5-1 and TRBJ2-1; TRBD1 matches at 8 bases. This CDR3 has 14 residues. After removal of 4 bases from V and 5 bases from J, the junction contained 5 bases not matched to a gene. Germline loops: CDR1 SGHRS, CDR2 YFSETQ. CDR3 residues: CASSQWDRNNEQFF. Here the CDR3 DNA reads TGCGCCAGCAGCCAGTGGGACAGGAACAATGAGCAGTTCTTC.